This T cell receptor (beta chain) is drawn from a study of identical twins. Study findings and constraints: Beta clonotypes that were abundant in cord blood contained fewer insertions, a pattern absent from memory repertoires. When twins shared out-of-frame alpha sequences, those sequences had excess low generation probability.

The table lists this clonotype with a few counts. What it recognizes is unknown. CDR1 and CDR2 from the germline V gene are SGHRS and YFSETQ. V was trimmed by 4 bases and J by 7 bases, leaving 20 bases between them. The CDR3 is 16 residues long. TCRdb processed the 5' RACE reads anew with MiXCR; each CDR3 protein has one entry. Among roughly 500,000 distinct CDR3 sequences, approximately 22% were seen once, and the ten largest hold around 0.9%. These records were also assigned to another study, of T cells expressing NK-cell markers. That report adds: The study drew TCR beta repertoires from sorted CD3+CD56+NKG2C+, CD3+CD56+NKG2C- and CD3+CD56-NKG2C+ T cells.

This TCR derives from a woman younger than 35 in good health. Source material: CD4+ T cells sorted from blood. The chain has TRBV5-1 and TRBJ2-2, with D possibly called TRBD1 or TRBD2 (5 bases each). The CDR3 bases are TGCGCCAGCAGCATCGGGACGTCCCGGGATAGCGGGGAGCTGTTTTTT. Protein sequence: CASSIGTSRDSGELFF.